The 29 T cell receptor beta chains reported below all come from one sample, sequenced in a study of T cells in Graves' hyperthyroidism and ophthalmopathy. Template material for amplifying TCR beta CDR3 regions consisted of RNA transcripts. An initial round of RT-PCR targeting the TCR CDR3 relied on the HTBI primer set. TCRdb reprocessed the multiplex PCR reads via MiXCR and lists one record per CDR3 protein. Among hundreds of thousands of distinct CDR3 sequences, around 20% were seen once, and the ten largest hold over 45%. Material: blood. The receptors stem from a man aged 35 to 55 with Graves' ophthalmopathy.

CDR3 in DNA: TGCGCCAGCAGCCAAGAAGTCCGGACGTCTAATGAAAAACTGTTTTTT. Translation gives CASSQEVRTSNEKLFF. The chain couples TRBV4-1 to TRBJ1-4; D is uncertain. The CDR3 runs 16 residues. Trimming shortened V by 0 bases and J by 3 bases, and 11 bases separated the two germline ends. Germline loops: CDR1 MGHRA, CDR2 YSYEKL.

The sample holds a few counts of this clonotype. The chain uses TRBV6-1 and TRBJ1-1, with D possibly being TRBD1 (6 bases). The CDR3 has 17 residues. Germline loops: CDR1 MNHNS, CDR2 SASEGT. V was trimmed by 6 bases and J by 1 base, leaving 21 bases between them. CDR3 DNA: TGTGCCAGCAGCTCTCCCATGGGGGGGGCCTCGAACACTGAAGCTTTCTTT. Residues: CASSSPMGGASNTEAFF.

The rearrangement joins TRBV4-1 to TRBJ2-5; D gene ambiguous. This CDR3 is 15 amino acids long. V lost 0 bases, J lost 4 bases, and 12 bases lay in between. Germline V gives CDR1 MGHRA, CDR2 YSYEKL. Here the CDR3 reads CASSQEATVLETQYF. CDR3 in DNA: TGCGCCAGCAGCCAAGAGGCCACTGTCTTAGAGACCCAGTACTTC.

The V call is TRBV29-1, the J call TRBJ2-7, with 11 bases matching TRBD2. After removal of 6 bases from V and 2 bases from J, the junction contained 3 bases not matched to a gene. Germline values: CDR1 SQVTM, CDR2 ANQGSEA. The CDR3 runs 13 residues. The CDR3 region is CSVELAGAYEQYF. CDR3 coding DNA: TGCAGCGTGGAACTAGCGGGGGCCTACGAGCAGTACTTC.

The sample holds a few counts of this clonotype. The rearrangement links TRBV20-1 to TRBJ2-3, with D perhaps TRBD2 (5 bases). CDR1 is DFQATT, CDR2 SNEGSKA, per germline (reference sequence). The CDR3 consists of 14 residues. Trimming shortened V by 3 bases and J by 6 bases, and 16 bases separated the two germline ends. The CDR3 here is CSARSGLDGDTQYF. The CDR3 DNA reads as TGCAGTGCTAGGTCCGGACTCGACGGGGATACGCAGTATTTT.

As concerns this clonotype: A read error may be the cause here, since a much bigger clone is one base away. The chain links TRBV12-3 or TRBV12-4 to TRBJ2-1; TRBD1 matches 11 bases. V dropped 4 bases and J dropped 5; count of bases not matched to a gene: 4. The CDR3 consists of 15 residues. CDR3 nucleotides: TGTGCCAGCAGTTCAGGACAGGGGGCGGACAATGAGCAGTTCTTC. This translates into CASSSGQGADNEQFF.

Note on this clonotype: A much larger clone differs by one base, so this may be a read error. The chain carries TRBV12-3 or TRBV12-4 and TRBJ1-6; unclear D gene. This CDR3 is 14 amino acids long. V lost 3 bases, J lost 8 bases, and 11 bases lay in between. CDR3 protein: CASSLDVGDSPLHF. The CDR3 DNA reads as TGTGCCAGCAGTTTGGACGTTGGGGATTCACCCCTCCACTTT.

This clonotype was seen a handful of times. V usage is TRBV6-6 and J usage is TRBJ2-7; 8 nucleotides agree with TRBD1. CDR1 is MNHNY and CDR2 is SVGAGI in the germline V gene (reference sequence). V shed 0 bases and J 2 bases; nucleotides not matched to a gene: 9. The CDR3 runs to 17 residues. The CDR3 nucleotides are TGTGCCAGCAGTTACTCGGACAGGGTTCGAGGGACCTACGAGCAGTACTTC. Amino acids: CASSYSDRVRGTYEQYF.

In its sample, this clonotype was seen many times. The chain joins TRBV5-1 to TRBJ2-3; D is ambiguous. The V and J ends lost 1 base and 5 bases respectively, with 11 bases between them. Germline CDR1 SGHRS, CDR2 YFSETQ. The CDR3 length is 14 residues. The CDR3 protein is CASSLWARKDTQYF. CDR3 DNA: TGCGCCAGCAGCTTGTGGGCTAGAAAAGATACGCAGTATTTT.

The chain is built from TRBV20-1 and TRBJ1-6; 10 bases line up with TRBD1. With 2 bases clipped from V and 8 bases from J, the junction kept 3 bases outside the gene matches. The CDR3 runs to 14 residues. Germline CDR1 and CDR2: DFQATT and SNEGSKA (reference sequence). CDR3 coding DNA: TGCAGTGCTAGATCGACAGGGGGCGATTCACCCCTCCACTTT. Its translation is CSARSTGGDSPLHF.

This clonotype was seen a few times. The genes are TRBV12-5 and TRBJ2-5; no firm D call. The V end was cut by 1 base, the J end by 1 base, with 10 bases between. CDR1 is LGHNT, CDR2 FRNRAP, per germline. CDR3 length: 15 residues. The CDR3 loop reads CASGLGQVPQETQYF. CDR3 in DNA: TGTGCTAGTGGTTTGGGCCAGGTTCCCCAAGAGACCCAGTACTTC.

In this sample, this clonotype turned up many times. The chain links TRBV3-1 to TRBJ2-5, with D uncertain. The CDR3 is made up of 15 amino acids. Deletions cut 1 base from V and 5 bases from J, with 14 bases between. CDR1 and CDR2 (germline): LGHDT, YNNKEL (reference sequence). This CDR3 reads CASSQGIDSLETQYF. The CDR3, as DNA: TGTGCCAGCAGCCAAGGGATAGACTCCCTGGAGACCCAGTACTTC.

This clonotype was seen at least ten times. This rearrangement joins TRBV5-1 to TRBJ1-1; no clear D gene. The CDR3 runs to 16 residues. From germline, CDR1 is SGHRS and CDR2 YFSETQ. V was trimmed by 4 bases and J by 2 bases, leaving 18 bases between them. The CDR3: CASSRDTNFINTEAFF. The CDR3 nucleotides are TGCGCCAGCAGCCGCGACACGAACTTTATCAACACTGAAGCTTTCTTT.

This clonotype was counted at least ten times. The J gene is TRBJ2-5, the V gene TRBV20-1; a weak D match, TRBD1 (5 bases). CDR1 is DFQATT, CDR2 SNEGSKA, per germline (reference sequence). V shed 1 base and J shed 5 bases, with 17 bases lying between them. The CDR3 has 15 amino acids. CDR3 in amino acids: CSARGGDSSGETQYF. As DNA, the CDR3 is TGCAGTGCTAGAGGGGGTGACAGCTCTGGGGAGACCCAGTACTTC.

In this sample, this clonotype turned up a few times. The CDR3 region has the DNA TGTGCCAGCAGCTTGGTGGCCCTAAGCTCCTACAATGAGCAGTTCTTC. It yields the protein CASSLVALSSYNEQFF. The genes are TRBV5-8 and TRBJ2-1; no definite D call. Germline V gene data show CDR1 as SGHTS and CDR2 as YDEGEE. This CDR3 has 16 amino acids. V shed 0 bases and J shed 0 bases, with 10 bases lying between them. The whole variable domain, filled in from reference TRBV5-8 and TRBJ2-1, reads EAGVTQSPTHLIKTRGQQATLRCSPISGHTSVYWYQQALGLGLQFLLWYDEGEERNRGNFPPRFSGRQFPNYSSELNVNALELEDSALYLCASSLVALSSYNEQFFGPGTRLTVL.

The chain couples TRBV6-2 or TRBV6-3 to TRBJ2-3; D gene unclear. CDR3 length equals 16 residues. CDR1 and CDR2 from the germline V gene are MNHEY and SVGEGT. V lost 0 bases and J 1 base, leaving 11 bases between the germline ends. CDR3 bases: TGTGCCAGCAGTTACTCCCGGATACCAGGCACAGATACGCAGTATTTT. Residues: CASSYSRIPGTDTQYF.

V and J are TRBV10-3 and TRBJ2-5, with a tentative D call TRBD1 (5 bases). CDR3 size: 12 residues. The germline CDR1 and CDR2 sequences are ENHRY and SYGVKD. Trimming stripped 2 bases from V and 9 bases from J, with 10 bases between. The CDR3 DNA is TGTGCCATCAGTGAGGGGTACAGGTCCCAGTACTTC. Translated, it gives CAISEGYRSQYF.

Of note for this clonotype: A read error may explain this, as a much larger clone is one base away. Because the CDR3 is missing its conserved closing phenylalanine or tryptophan, this is likely a read error. The chain carries TRBV11-2 and TRBJ1-2; D perhaps matches TRBD1 (5 bases). The ends were cut back, 5 bases at V and 3 bases at J, with 10 bases in the middle. Germline V gene data show CDR1 as SGHAT and CDR2 as FQNNGV. This CDR3 comprises 13 residues. DNA of the CDR3: TGTGCCAGCAGCCTCGACAGCTACTATGGCTACACCTCC. Residues: CASSLDSYYGYTS.

This clonotype has only a few counts. The CDR3 spells CASAGQAGYGYTF. Written as DNA, the CDR3 is TGTGCCAGCGCGGGACAGGCGGGCTATGGCTACACCTTC. V and J are TRBV9 and TRBJ1-2; 8 bases match TRBD1. V shed 7 bases and J 4 bases; nucleotides not matched to a gene: 6. Germline values: CDR1 SGDLS, CDR2 YYNGEE. This CDR3 spans 13 amino acids.

The rearrangement uses TRBV5-1 and TRBJ2-5; D is perhaps TRBD2 (6 bases). CDR1 SGHRS and CDR2 YFSETQ come from the germline V gene. V was shortened by 9 bases and J by 13 bases, with 25 bases between the two germline ends. The CDR3 has 13 residues. Written as DNA, the CDR3 is TGCGCCACGCGGGAATTAGGCACGACTTCATGGTACTTC. Its protein product is CATRELGTTSWYF.

The gene calls are TRBV5-4 and TRBJ2-1, with 11 bases fitting TRBD2. Trimming took 7 bases from V and 4 from J; bases not matched to a gene: 10. The CDR3 consists of 16 residues. CDR1 and CDR2 from the germline V gene are SGHNT and YYREEE (reference sequence). The CDR3: CASGPLAGGMYNEQFF. CDR3 nucleotide sequence: TGTGCCAGCGGGCCATTAGCGGGAGGGATGTACAATGAGCAGTTCTTC.

In its sample, this clonotype was seen many times. The chain carries TRBV7-6 and TRBJ1-1; no reliable D call. Trimming took 2 bases from V and 4 from J, leaving 11 bases between them. CDR3 length: 14 amino acids. CDR1 is SGHVS and CDR2 is FNYEAQ in the germline V gene. CDR3 sequence reads: CASSLRASSTEAFF. The CDR3, as DNA: TGTGCCAGCAGCTTAAGGGCTTCGAGCACTGAAGCTTTCTTT.

This clonotype was counted ten times or more. The V call is TRBV20-1, the J call TRBJ2-7; 8 nucleotides agree with TRBD2. V was clipped by 3 bases and J by 4 bases; unmatched bases: 8. This CDR3 spans 14 amino acids. Germline loops: CDR1 DFQATT, CDR2 SNEGSKA (reference sequence). CDR3 amino acids: CSARDSGSVYEQYF. The CDR3 nucleotides are TGCAGTGCTAGGGACAGCGGGAGTGTATACGAGCAGTACTTC.

The chain couples TRBV9 to TRBJ2-2, with TRBD1 matching 10 bases. Germline CDR1 and CDR2: SGDLS and YYNGEE. This CDR3 is 18 amino acids long. V dropped 4 bases and J dropped 7; count of bases not matched to a gene: 16. The CDR3 DNA follows: TGTGCCAGCAGCTATAATCCCCAGACAGGGGGCCGGAACGGGGAGCTGTTTTTT. This codes for CASSYNPQTGGRNGELFF. Based on the CDR3 plus reference TRBV9 and TRBJ2-2, the full variable domain is DSGVTQTPKHLITATGQRVTLRCSPRSGDLSVYWYQQSLDQGLQFLIQYYNGEERAKGNILERFSAQQFPDLHSELNLSSLELGDSALYFCASSYNPQTGGRNGELFFGEGSRLTVL.

This clonotype came up a few times. The genes are TRBV12-3 or TRBV12-4 and TRBJ2-1, with 9 bases lining up with TRBD1. This CDR3 region has 15 residues. Trimming at V came to 8 bases and at J to 7 bases, leaving 12 bases not matched to a gene. The CDR3: CASSTGTGIGNEQFF. In DNA, the CDR3 is TGTGCCAGCTCCACCGGGACAGGGATCGGAAATGAGCAGTTCTTC.

The chain recombines TRBV6-2 or TRBV6-3 with TRBJ2-7; 7 bases match TRBD1. The V gene end was trimmed by 5 bases and the J gene end by 4 bases; junction bases not matched to a gene: 17. There are 17 residues in the CDR3. The germline CDR1 and CDR2 sequences are MNHEY and SVGEGT. CDR3: CASSRYQGDLSSYEQYF. CDR3 nucleotides: TGTGCCAGCAGTCGATACCAGGGGGACCTATCTTCGTACGAGCAGTACTTC.

The J gene is TRBJ1-2, the V gene TRBV19, with D possibly matching TRBD1 (6 bases). CDR1 is LNHDA and CDR2 is SQIVND in the germline V gene (reference sequence). The CDR3 loop spans 16 amino acids. Trimming took off 5 bases at V and 3 bases at J, with 19 bases between the two ends. CDR3 in amino acids: CASSSLREGGHYGYTF. DNA of the CDR3: TGTGCCAGTAGTTCCCTTAGGGAGGGGGGGCACTATGGCTACACCTTC.

There are many counts of this clonotype. The chain employs TRBV20-1 and TRBJ1-1, with 8 bases fitting TRBD1. The CDR3 runs to 14 residues. Germline V gene lookup returns CDR1 DFQATT and CDR2 SNEGSKA (reference sequence). Losses at the gene ends were 0 bases for V and 7 bases for J; bases not matched to a gene: 7. CDR3 loop: CSARDIRGRSEAFF. The DNA for the CDR3 is TGCAGTGCTAGAGATATCAGGGGGCGGAGTGAAGCTTTCTTT.

This chain connects TRBV6-5 to TRBJ1-1; D gene unclear. The CDR3 runs 13 residues. Between the trimmed V and J ends, which lost 2 bases and 1 base, there was a span of 5 bases. Germline assignment: CDR1 MNHEY and CDR2 SVGAGI. The CDR3 sequence is CASSYNKNTEAFF. The CDR3 DNA reads TGTGCCAGCAGTTACAACAAGAACACTGAAGCTTTCTTT.